These T cell receptor beta chains were read from a single sample in a study of blood T cell repertoires in COVID-19. Produced via immunoSEQ multiplex PCR; TCRdb's table is partial and in-frame only. The repertoire holds approximately 150,000 clones, with roughly 84% as singletons. Source material: peripheral blood. The receptors derive from a woman aged 45 to 65 in a cohort sampled during active or convalescent COVID-19. Each CDR3 is given without its conserved first and last residue. The D gene is left open where the match is weak.

V	D	CDR3
TRBV3-1/TRBV3-2	-	ASSQAPRQQTQY
TRBV5-1	-	ASSFQNTEAF
TRBV5-1	-	ASSLFGQPEEKLF
TRBV7-9	TRBD1	ASSRTGGNTIY
TRBV6-5	TRBD1	ASIPGGRWGYT
TRBV5-4	TRBD1	ASSWTGGYSGNTIY
TRBV7-9	-	ASSLGLDTEAF
TRBV18	-	ASSGGDVYT
TRBV25-1	-	ASSEQGISDTQY
TRBV2	-	ASSEAGRVGQPQH
TRBV23-1	TRBD1	ASSHPDRVEGYT
TRBV4-1	TRBD2	ASSQDGGGNSGANVLT
TRBV30	TRBD2	AWSGGFTQY
TRBV6-5	TRBD1	ASRETGSRTEAF
TRBV6-1	TRBD1	ASSGMTGVVGYGYT
TRBV6-2/TRBV6-3	TRBD1	ASSHRDRTSYNEQF
TRBV6-5	TRBD1	ASNPQGARTEAF
TRBV5-1	TRBD1	ASRATTGGTEQY
TRBV4-3	-	ASSQEGRRAGGNTIY
TRBV3-1/TRBV3-2	-	ASSHGQFNQPQH
TRBV7-2	TRBD2	ASSWERGTSTDTQY
TRBV6-2/TRBV6-3	-	ASSYYRNQPQH
TRBV19	-	ASSIAGSDNYGYT
TRBV30	-	ASSQGGEVPAQY
TRBV19	TRBD1	ASSLGQPLPGNTIY
TRBV7-3	TRBD2	ASSTSGGHQETQY
TRBV7-8	TRBD1	ASRWDRFQETQY
TRBV6-6	TRBD1	ASRYLSDRVYEQY
TRBV2	TRBD2	ASSERAGGPETQY
TRBV29-1	-	SVDDEGEKLF
TRBV9	-	ASSVVDRGSGANVLT
TRBV24-1	-	ATSDTARGNSPLH
TRBV30	-	AWSVAAMREKLF
TRBV4-1	-	ASSQGGTLNSPLH
TRBV9	-	ASSVGRKTGEAF
TRBV3-1/TRBV3-2	-	ASSPRPRLVGDTQY
TRBV7-9	-	ASIPGRNTGELF
TRBV19	-	ASSPANQAGYT
TRBV4-1	-	ASSQGSGGANVLT
TRBV11-2	-	ASSSRQDLNTEAF
TRBV15	-	ATSRLFSGNTIY
TRBV3-1/TRBV3-2	-	ASSQEAFRRGYNSPLH
TRBV6-6	TRBD1	ASSPVGQGVVGNQPQH
TRBV6-2/TRBV6-3	TRBD1	ASSPDRDVAWPQH
TRBV4-1	TRBD1	ASSQDPPQGATDTQY
TRBV7-2	TRBD1	ASSPRQGGSSGNTIY
TRBV4-1	TRBD2	ASSQASGGALGTQY
TRBV15	-	ATSRLHLRDDNSPLH
TRBV19	TRBD1	ATLDRGNGNTIY
TRBV5-1	-	ASSLVGTPAAQQY
TRBV25-1	-	ASSAFGRVDTEAF
TRBV30	-	AWSVGGTYEQY
TRBV3-1/TRBV3-2	TRBD1	ASSQDRWAGGGGYT
TRBV21-1	-	ASSKVKERGYQETQY
TRBV4-2	-	ASSQDRRQIYGYT
TRBV7-2	-	ASSWGLSNQPQH
TRBV6-5	TRBD2	ASKPGLAPDTQY